This T cell receptor beta chain originates from a study of human T cells and chemical hapten exposure. As for time point: patch test 1, 2 weeks after DPC sensitization. Treatment indicated: therapeutic diphenylcyclopropenone sensitization with weekly scalp DPC. Comment on this clonotype: Antigen unknown.

General observations from the study: With patch test score, the counts of PT1 expanded TCRs showed a positive correlation. In comparison with controls, expanded TCRs gave rise to a significantly larger number of large CDR3 similarity clusters.

TCRdb independently ran MiXCR on the RACE reads; one entry per CDR3 protein. The sample records about 57,000 distinct CDR3 sequences, 7.5% to 10% being singletons. The sample in question was whole blood, obtained in connection with sensitization to the hapten diphenylcyclopropenone (DPC). The source of this sequence is a woman aged 40 to 50 with alopecia areata. Some clones in this sample may be carry-over from other donors' samples.

The chain's CDR3 is CASSLAPEQLYGYTF. DNA of the CDR3: TGTGCCAGCAGCTTAGCGCCTGAACAGCTCTATGGCTACACCTTC. The J gene is TRBJ1-2, the V gene TRBV7-2; D unresolved. V was pared by 0 bases and J by 4 bases, with 12 bases between. From germline, CDR1 is SGHTA and CDR2 FQGNSA. The CDR3 has 15 amino acids.